A single sample gave rise to the 27 T cell receptor beta chains below, sequenced in a study of cytomegalovirus exposure and HLA in healthy donors. 60 Vbeta and 13 Jbeta primers were used in PCR. Measured with immunoSEQ multiplex PCR; TCRdb has only the in-frame clones, and not every one. Seen here are about 130,000 clones, around three fifths observed once, and the top ten hold 2.4%. Source material: PBMCs. The receptor source for this set is a woman between 40 and 50 years old in good health and CMV-seronegative.

The gene calls are TRBV10-3 and TRBJ2-2; maybe TRBD2 (7 bases). CDR3 length: 16 amino acids. V lost 10 bases to trimming and J lost 3 bases, with 21 bases between them. Germline assignment: CDR1 ENHRY and CDR2 SYGVKD. Written as DNA, the CDR3 is TGTGCCACCGGCCGGGGCGGGGGCCGGGACACCGGGGAGCTGTTTTTT. Residues: CATGRGGGRDTGELFF.

This chain uses TRBV18 with TRBJ2-3; 12 bases line up with TRBD1. The CDR3 consists of 18 residues. Losses at the gene ends were 0 bases for V and 6 bases for J; bases not matched to a gene: 10. The germline V gene has CDR1 KGHSH and CDR2 LQKENI. DNA for the CDR3: TGTGCCAGCTCACCACCGCAGGGACAGGGGGCCCTGGGGGATACGCAGTATTTT. Translated: CASSPPQGQGALGDTQYF.

V gene TRBV12-5 combines with J gene TRBJ1-5, with D unresolved. Germline-derived CDR1 and CDR2 are LGHNT and FRNRAP. The CDR3 totals 14 residues. V shed 4 bases and J shed 7 bases, with 14 bases lying between them. CDR3 DNA: TGTGCTAGTGGTTCCTCCGGGGAACTCCAGCCCCAGCATTTT. This codes for CASGSSGELQPQHF.

The V call is TRBV30, the J call TRBJ1-3, with D possibly being TRBD1 (5 bases). V was pared by 1 base and J by 0 bases, with 7 bases between. Germline V lookup: CDR1 GTSNPN, CDR2 SVGIG (reference sequence). CDR3 length: 14 amino acids. In nucleotides, the CDR3 is TGTGCCTGGAGTGCAAGGGGCTCTGGAAACACCATATATTTT. Translated, it gives CAWSARGSGNTIYF.

There are a few counts of this clone. This chain joins TRBV5-4 and TRBJ2-2; 8 positions match TRBD2. Germline assignment: CDR1 SGHNT and CDR2 YYREEE (reference sequence). V lost 5 bases, J lost 2 bases, and 5 bases stayed unmatched. The CDR3 totals 15 residues. The CDR3 region has the DNA TGTGCCAGCAGAGAAGCGGGGGCTAACACCGGGGAGCTGTTTTTT. It yields the protein CASREAGANTGELFF.

V is TRBV5-1 and J is TRBJ1-4, with 8 bases lining up with TRBD1. This CDR3 comprises 14 residues. The germline CDR1 and CDR2 sequences are SGHRS and YFSETQ. V shed 4 bases, J shed 7 bases, and the junction held 6 bases outside the gene matches. The CDR3 region is CASSLGTGLEKLFF. CDR3 in DNA: TGCGCCAGCAGCCTCGGGACAGGTCTTGAAAAACTGTTTTTT.

The chain joins TRBV19 to TRBJ1-5, with no clear D. Germline V gene sequence: CDR1 LNHDA, CDR2 SQIVND (reference sequence). The CDR3 totals 13 residues. V was shortened by 1 base and J by 6 bases, with 7 bases between the two germline ends. The CDR3 coding sequence is TGTGCCAGTAGTATAGCTTCGGGTCAGCCCCAGCATTTT. This codes for CASSIASGQPQHF.

The chain is built from TRBV10-3 and TRBJ1-2; TRBD1 is a possible D gene (5 bases). Per germline, CDR1 ENHRY and CDR2 SYGVKD. This CDR3 has 16 residues. V lost 0 bases to trimming and J lost 1 base, with 12 bases between them. The CDR3 DNA is TGTGCCATCAGTGAGTCGGGGCAGGCATATAACTATGGCTACACCTTC. Residues: CAISESGQAYNYGYTF.

CDR3 residues: CASSPTGWGGYGYTF. The CDR3 region has the DNA TGTGCCAGCAGCCCGACGGGGTGGGGTGGGTATGGCTACACCTTC. The genes are TRBV27 and TRBJ1-2, with D unclear. CDR1 is MNHEY and CDR2 is SMNVEV in the germline V gene (reference sequence). This CDR3 has 15 residues. V dropped 6 bases and J dropped 5 bases, with 19 bases sitting between them.

A remark on this clone: The same CDR3 also results from other DNA sequences found in this sample. The V call is TRBV19, the J call TRBJ1-2, with D uncertain. The V gene's germline CDR1 is LNHDA and CDR2 SQIVND (reference sequence). The length of the CDR3 is 13 residues. Trimming shortened V by 2 bases and J by 2 bases, and 6 bases separated the two germline ends. CDR3 nucleotides: TGTGCCAGTAGTATAACCGGGAACTATGGCTACACCTTC. Translating it yields CASSITGNYGYTF.

The chain joins TRBV27 to TRBJ2-5; TRBD1 aligns across 8 bases. The DNA end lines up better with TRBJ2-7; the J call may be wrong. Germline-derived CDR1 and CDR2 are MNHEY and SMNVEV (reference sequence). This CDR3 comprises 15 residues. CDR3 loop: CASSSLDRGAYEQYF. The DNA for the CDR3 is TGTGCCAGCAGTTCCCTTGACAGGGGTGCCTACGAGCAGTACTTC.

The chain has TRBV18 and TRBJ1-1; 12 positions agree with TRBD1. V lost 1 base and J lost 8; bases outside the gene matches: 8. Per germline, CDR1 KGHSH and CDR2 LQKENI. This CDR3 contains 16 residues. The DNA of the CDR3 is TGTGCCAGCTCACCACAGGGACAGGGGGCCGCCGGGGAAGCTTTCTTT. Translation: CASSPQGQGAAGEAFF.

This chain connects TRBV7-9 to TRBJ1-1; D is undetermined. CDR1 SEHNR and CDR2 FQNEAQ come from the germline V gene (reference sequence). V lost 6 bases and J lost 6, with 17 bases in between. This CDR3 is 14 amino acids long. The CDR3 DNA reads as TGTGCCAGCAGTCCCAGGACGAGGGAGCCTGAAGCTTTCTTT. Protein: CASSPRTREPEAFF.

The count of this clone is one. This chain uses TRBV11-1 with TRBJ1-1; no reliable D call. The CDR3 totals 14 residues. CDR1 and CDR2 from the germline V gene are SGHAT and FQDESV (reference sequence). V lost 1 base and J 1 base, leaving 7 bases between the germline ends. The CDR3 coding sequence is TGTGCCAGCAGCTTAGTAATAGAGAACACTGAAGCTTTCTTT. It is translated as CASSLVIENTEAFF.

The chain employs TRBV5-1 and TRBJ2-6; 9 bases fit TRBD1. The CDR3 spans 19 residues. V was clipped by 4 bases and J by 0 bases; unmatched bases: 11. Germline CDR1 is SGHRS and CDR2 is YFSETQ. The CDR3 spells CASSGARDRDFSGANVLTF. In DNA form, the CDR3 reads TGCGCCAGCAGCGGGGCCCGGGACAGGGATTTCTCTGGGGCCAACGTCCTGACTTTC.

The chain combines TRBV9 with TRBJ2-3; TRBD2 agrees at 10 bases. The V and J ends lost 4 bases and 6 bases, in that order; junction bases with no gene match: 8. Germline-derived CDR1 and CDR2 are SGDLS and YYNGEE. The CDR3 is made up of 15 amino acids. CDR3 residues: CASSTSGALRDTQYF. The CDR3 bases are TGTGCCAGCAGCACTAGCGGGGCTCTCAGGGATACGCAGTATTTT.

The chain employs TRBV4-3 and TRBJ2-1, with D perhaps TRBD1 (5 bases). The CDR3 extends over 15 amino acids. In germline, CDR1 is LGHNA, CDR2 YSLEER. V was clipped by 1 base and J by 8 bases, with 15 bases between them. CDR3 nucleotide sequence: TGCGCCAGCAGCCAAGGGCAGGGTCAATTGGATGAGCAGTTCTTC. It yields the protein CASSQGQGQLDEQFF.

V usage is TRBV4-3 and J usage is TRBJ2-3, with D perhaps TRBD1 (5 bases). The CDR3 covers 16 residues. Germline lookup yields CDR1 LGHNA and CDR2 YSLEER. The V end lost 1 base, the J end lost 6 bases, and 17 bases lay between the germline ends. The CDR3 nucleotides read TGCGCCAGCAGCCAAGCATTTGGGGCGGTGGGGGATACGCAGTATTTT. Translation gives CASSQAFGAVGDTQYF.

This chain uses TRBV9 with TRBJ1-1; D is undetermined. CDR1 and CDR2 (germline): SGDLS, YYNGEE. The CDR3 runs 15 residues. The V end lost 2 bases, the J end lost 1 base, and 12 bases lay between the germline ends. The CDR3 bases are TGTGCCAGCAGCGTGACATCGGGGAAGAACACTGAAGCTTTCTTT. The encoded protein is CASSVTSGKNTEAFF.

This clone turned up a few times. This sequence joins TRBV30 and TRBJ1-6; TRBD1 aligns across 10 bases. Per germline, CDR1 GTSNPN and CDR2 SVGIG (reference sequence). The CDR3 length is 15 residues. V gave up 4 bases and J gave up 8 bases; unmatched junction bases: 8. DNA for the CDR3: TGTGCCTGGACCGCTGGGACAGGGGCCTATTCACCCCTCCACTTT. Its protein product is CAWTAGTGAYSPLHF.

About this clone itself: At one of its ends the junction is not consistent with the germline gene, which may arise from a read error. This rearrangement joins TRBV10-3 to TRBJ2-5, with 8 nucleotides matching TRBD1. The CDR3 loop spans 16 amino acids. The germline V gene encodes CDR1 ENHRY and CDR2 SYGVKD. CDR3 coding DNA: TGTGCCATCAGTGACAAGCAGGGGGCGGACCACGAGACCCAGTACTTC. This codes for CAISDKQGADHETQYF.

The chain employs TRBV4-3 and TRBJ2-5; 9 nucleotides line up with TRBD2. The V gene end was trimmed by 0 bases and the J gene end by 4 bases; junction bases not matched to a gene: 18. Per the germline V gene, CDR1 is LGHNA and CDR2 is YSLEER. The CDR3 runs 20 residues. The CDR3 protein is CASSQEGGSGRGKRGETQYF. CDR3 in DNA: TGCGCCAGCAGCCAAGAGGGAGGTAGCGGGAGAGGCAAAAGAGGAGAGACCCAGTACTTC.

The gene calls are TRBV5-4 and TRBJ1-4; perhaps TRBD1 as D (6 bases). V gave up 0 bases and J gave up 4 bases, with 10 bases separating them. Per germline, CDR1 SGHNT and CDR2 YYREEE (reference sequence). The CDR3 has 15 amino acids. In nucleotides, the CDR3 is TGTGCCAGCAGCTTGGAGGACAGCGTTAATGAAAAACTGTTTTTT. Its protein is CASSLEDSVNEKLFF.

The chain joins TRBV5-1 to TRBJ2-3; tentative D call: TRBD2 (7 bases). Germline-derived CDR1 and CDR2 are SGHRS and YFSETQ. The CDR3 runs 15 residues. Deletions cut 0 bases from V and 2 bases from J, with 10 bases between. CDR3 sequence (DNA): TGCGCCAGCAGCTTGGTCGGGGGGCCCACAGATACGCAGTATTTT. Translating it yields CASSLVGGPTDTQYF.

For the CDR3, the DNA is TGCGCCAGCAGCTCCGGGGTGGGACAGGGGGGTACAGATACGCAGTATTTT. Protein: CASSSGVGQGGTDTQYF. The chain carries TRBV5-1 and TRBJ2-3, with 11 nucleotides matching TRBD1. CDR3 length: 17 residues. J gave up 3 bases and V 3 bases, and 9 bases lay outside the gene matches. Germline-derived CDR1 and CDR2 are SGHRS and YFSETQ.

In its sample, this clone was seen a few times. The CDR3: CASSEAPGTLSGYTF. The DNA for the CDR3 is TGTGCCAGCAGTGAAGCGCCTGGGACACTTTCTGGCTACACCTTC. The chain uses TRBV2 and TRBJ1-2; D may be TRBD1 (6 bases). Germline V CDR1 and CDR2: SNHLY, FYNNEI. Trimming removed 0 bases from V and 7 bases from J, with 15 bases in between. The CDR3 contains 15 residues.

The rearrangement links TRBV11-2 to TRBJ2-1, with 12 bases fitting TRBD2. The V segment lost 6 bases and the J segment 6 bases; nucleotides outside the gene matches: 6. Germline CDR1 and CDR2: SGHAT and FQNNGV. The CDR3 has 15 residues. The CDR3 DNA reads TGTGCCAGCAGACCTACTAGCGGGGGGAGCAATGAGCAGTTCTTC. Translated: CASRPTSGGSNEQFF.